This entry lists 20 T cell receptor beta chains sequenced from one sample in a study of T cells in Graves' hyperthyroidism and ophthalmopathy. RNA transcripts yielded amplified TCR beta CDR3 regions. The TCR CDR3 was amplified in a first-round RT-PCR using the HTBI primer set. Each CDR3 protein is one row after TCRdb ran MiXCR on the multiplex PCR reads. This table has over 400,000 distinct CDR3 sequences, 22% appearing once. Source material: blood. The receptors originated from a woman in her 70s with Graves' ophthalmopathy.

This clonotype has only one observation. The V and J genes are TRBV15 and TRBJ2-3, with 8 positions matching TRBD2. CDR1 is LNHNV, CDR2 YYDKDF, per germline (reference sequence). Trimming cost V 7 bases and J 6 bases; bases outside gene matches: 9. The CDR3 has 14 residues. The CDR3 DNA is TGTGCCACCAACCCGGGAGGGCCTACGGATACGCAGTATTTT. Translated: CATNPGGPTDTQYF. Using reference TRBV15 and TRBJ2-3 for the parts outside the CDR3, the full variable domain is DAMVIQNPRYQVTQFGKPVTLSCSQTLNHNVMYWYQQKSSQAPKLLFHYYDKDFNNEADTPDNFQSRRPNTSFCFLDIRSPGLGDTAMYLCATNPGGPTDTQYFGPGTRLTVL.

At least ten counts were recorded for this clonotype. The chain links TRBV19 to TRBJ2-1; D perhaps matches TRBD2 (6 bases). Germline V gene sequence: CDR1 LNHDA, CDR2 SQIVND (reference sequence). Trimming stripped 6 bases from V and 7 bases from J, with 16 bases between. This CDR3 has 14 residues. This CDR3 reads CASRRPGRGNEQFF. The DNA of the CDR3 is TGTGCCAGTAGACGTCCAGGGCGGGGAAATGAGCAGTTCTTC. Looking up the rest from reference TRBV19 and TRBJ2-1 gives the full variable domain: DGGITQSPKYLFRKEGQNVTLSCEQNLNHDAMYWYRQDPGQGLRLIYYSQIVNDFQKGDIAEGYSVSREKKESFPLTVTSAQKNPTAFYLCASRRPGRGNEQFFGPGTRLTVL.

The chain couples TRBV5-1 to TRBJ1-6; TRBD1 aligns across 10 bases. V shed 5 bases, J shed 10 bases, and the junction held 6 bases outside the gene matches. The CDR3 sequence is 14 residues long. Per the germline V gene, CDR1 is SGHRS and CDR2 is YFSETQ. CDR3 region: CASRYDRGQSPLHF. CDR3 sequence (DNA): TGCGCCAGCAGATATGACAGGGGGCAGTCACCCCTCCACTTT.

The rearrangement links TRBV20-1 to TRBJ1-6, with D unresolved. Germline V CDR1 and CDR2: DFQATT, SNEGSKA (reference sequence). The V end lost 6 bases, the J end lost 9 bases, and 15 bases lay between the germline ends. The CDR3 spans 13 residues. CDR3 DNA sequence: TGCAGTGCCCCGTCGGTATGGGGTTCACCCCTCCACTTT. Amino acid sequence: CSAPSVWGSPLHF.

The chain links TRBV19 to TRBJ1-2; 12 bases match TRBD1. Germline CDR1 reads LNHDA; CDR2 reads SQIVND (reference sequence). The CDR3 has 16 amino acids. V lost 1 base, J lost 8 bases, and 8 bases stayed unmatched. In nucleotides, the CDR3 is TGTGCCAGTAGTATAGCATCCGGGACAGGGGGCTGGGGCTACACCTTC. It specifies CASSIASGTGGWGYTF.

CDR3 amino acids: CASSLTGDYTF. CDR3 DNA sequence: TGTGCCAGCAGCCTGACAGGGGACTACACCTTC. This chain joins TRBV2 and TRBJ1-2; 8 bases map to TRBD1. This CDR3 has 11 residues. Germline V gene sequence: CDR1 SNHLY, CDR2 FYNNEI. The J segment lost 10 bases and the V segment lost 6 bases, leaving 4 bases of the junction unmatched.

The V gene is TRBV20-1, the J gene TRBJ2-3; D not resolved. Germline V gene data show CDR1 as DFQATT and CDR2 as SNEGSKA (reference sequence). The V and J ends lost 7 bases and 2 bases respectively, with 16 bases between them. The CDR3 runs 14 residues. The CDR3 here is CSVTGVRNTDTQYF. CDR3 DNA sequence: TGCAGTGTTACGGGTGTTCGGAACACAGATACGCAGTATTTT.

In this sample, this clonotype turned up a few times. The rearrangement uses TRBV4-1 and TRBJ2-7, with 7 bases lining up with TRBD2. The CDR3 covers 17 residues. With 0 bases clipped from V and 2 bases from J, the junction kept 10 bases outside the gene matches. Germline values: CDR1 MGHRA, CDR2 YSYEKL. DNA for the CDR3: TGCGCCAGCAGCCAAGATCAGGCTAGCGGACGCACCTACGAGCAGTACTTC. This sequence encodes CASSQDQASGRTYEQYF.

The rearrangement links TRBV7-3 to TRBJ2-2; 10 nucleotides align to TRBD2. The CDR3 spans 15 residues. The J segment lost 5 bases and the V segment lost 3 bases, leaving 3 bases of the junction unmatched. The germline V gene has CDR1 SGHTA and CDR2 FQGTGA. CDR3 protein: CASSFSGRSTGELFF. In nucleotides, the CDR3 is TGTGCCAGCAGCTTTAGCGGGAGGTCGACCGGGGAGCTGTTTTTT.

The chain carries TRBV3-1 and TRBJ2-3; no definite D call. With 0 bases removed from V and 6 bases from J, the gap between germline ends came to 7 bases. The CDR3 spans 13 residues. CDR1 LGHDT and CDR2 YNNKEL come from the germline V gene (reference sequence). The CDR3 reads CASSQDARDTQYF. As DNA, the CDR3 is TGTGCCAGCAGCCAAGATGCGAGGGATACGCAGTATTTT.

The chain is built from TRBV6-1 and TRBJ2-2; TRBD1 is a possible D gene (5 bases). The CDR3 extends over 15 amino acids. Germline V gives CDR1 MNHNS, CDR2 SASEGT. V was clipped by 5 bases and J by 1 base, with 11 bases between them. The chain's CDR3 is CASSLLGENTGELFF. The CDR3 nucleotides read TGTGCCAGCAGTCTTCTAGGGGAGAACACCGGGGAGCTGTTTTTT.

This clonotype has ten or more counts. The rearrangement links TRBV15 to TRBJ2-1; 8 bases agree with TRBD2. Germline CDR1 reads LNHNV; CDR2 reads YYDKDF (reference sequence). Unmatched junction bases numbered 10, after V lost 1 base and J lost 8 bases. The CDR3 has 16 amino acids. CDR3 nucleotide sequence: TGTGCCACCAGCAGAGGCAATAGCGGGATAGGAGATGAGCAGTTCTTC. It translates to CATSRGNSGIGDEQFF.

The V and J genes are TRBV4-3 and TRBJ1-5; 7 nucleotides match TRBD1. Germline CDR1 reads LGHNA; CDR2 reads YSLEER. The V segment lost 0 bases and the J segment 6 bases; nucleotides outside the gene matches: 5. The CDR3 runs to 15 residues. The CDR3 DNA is TGCGCCAGCAGCCAAGACAGGGGGATTGGTCAGCCCCAGCATTTT. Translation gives CASSQDRGIGQPQHF.

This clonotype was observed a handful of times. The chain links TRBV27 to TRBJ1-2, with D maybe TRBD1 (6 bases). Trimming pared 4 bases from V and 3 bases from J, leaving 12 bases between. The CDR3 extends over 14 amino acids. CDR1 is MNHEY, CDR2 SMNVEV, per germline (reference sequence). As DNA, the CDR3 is TGTGCCAGCAGTTCCAGGGGCTGGGACTATGGCTACACCTTC. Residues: CASSSRGWDYGYTF.

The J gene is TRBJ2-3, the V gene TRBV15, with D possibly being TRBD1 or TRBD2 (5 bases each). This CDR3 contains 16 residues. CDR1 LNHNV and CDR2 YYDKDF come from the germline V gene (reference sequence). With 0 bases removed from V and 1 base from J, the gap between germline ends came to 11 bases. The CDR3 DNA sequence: TGTGCCACCAGCAGAGATTCGAGGGGAGGCACAGATACGCAGTATTTT. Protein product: CATSRDSRGGTDTQYF.

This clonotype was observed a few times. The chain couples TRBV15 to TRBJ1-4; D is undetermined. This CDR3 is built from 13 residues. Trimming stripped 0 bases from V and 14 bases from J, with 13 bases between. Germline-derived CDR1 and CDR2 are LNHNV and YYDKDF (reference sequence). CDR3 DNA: TGTGCCACCAGCAGAGATACGCCTCGGATCCTGTTTTTT. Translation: CATSRDTPRILFF.

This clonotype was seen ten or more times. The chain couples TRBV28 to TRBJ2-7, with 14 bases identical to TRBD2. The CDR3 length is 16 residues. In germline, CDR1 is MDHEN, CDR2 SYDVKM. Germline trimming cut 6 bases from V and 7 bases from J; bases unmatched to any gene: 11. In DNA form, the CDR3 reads TGTGCCAGCAGAAAGTGGACTAGCGGGAGGCCGGGAGAGCAGTACTTC. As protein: CASRKWTSGRPGEQYF.

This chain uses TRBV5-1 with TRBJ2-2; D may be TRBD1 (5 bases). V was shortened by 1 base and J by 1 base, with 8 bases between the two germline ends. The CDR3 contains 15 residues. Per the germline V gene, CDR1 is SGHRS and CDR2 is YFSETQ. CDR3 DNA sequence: TGCGCCAGCAGCTTGTTCAGGGTGAACACCGGGGAGCTGTTTTTT. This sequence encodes CASSLFRVNTGELFF.

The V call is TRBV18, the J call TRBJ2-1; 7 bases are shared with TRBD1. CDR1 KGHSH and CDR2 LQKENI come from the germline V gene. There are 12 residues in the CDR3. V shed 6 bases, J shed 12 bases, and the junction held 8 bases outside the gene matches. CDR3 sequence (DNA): TGTGCCAGCTCGGAAGACAGGGCGATGCAGTTCTTC. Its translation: CASSEDRAMQFF.

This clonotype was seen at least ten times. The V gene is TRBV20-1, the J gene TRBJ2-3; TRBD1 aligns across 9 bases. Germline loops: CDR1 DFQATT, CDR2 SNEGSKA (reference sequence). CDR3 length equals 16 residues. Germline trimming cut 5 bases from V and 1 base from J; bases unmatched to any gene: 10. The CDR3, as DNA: TGCAGTGCTGACCGATCAAGACAGGGGGGCACAGATACGCAGTATTTT. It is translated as CSADRSRQGGTDTQYF.